This TCR beta chain appears in the sequencing data of a study of blood T cell repertoires in COVID-19 (dated by TCRdb to 2018 to 2021). About the investigation overall: Collaborator samples came from the United States, Italy and Spain and covered acute and convalescent phases of COVID-19. The prospective study material was composed of cDNA or gDNA derived from T cells, B-cell-depleted T cells, or PBMCs. The dataset comprised deeply sampled blood TCRbeta repertoires from subjects exposed to, actively infected with, or recovered from COVID-19. The repertoires were made available in a free public database intended to serve as a resource for research on the immune response to SARS-CoV-2. Samples were obtained from the ongoing ImmuneRACE study (first 160 participants) and from some 1,300 subjects provided by 6 global collaborators. Sample metadata almost always included a de-identified subject ID, COVID-19 status, age in years and sex. Where HLA class I and class II types were available, the types were taken from metadata supplied by the sample provider, not from assay-based typing. What the work shows at the level of the full study, not this receptor alone: The amount of clinical and demographic metadata varied by source and participant and was provided uncurated.

Each collaborating institution followed its own protocols to collect whole blood in K2EDTA tubes. For TCRbeta analysis, collaborator samples were shipped as frozen whole blood, as isolated PBMCs, or as DNA extracted from either sample type. According to the germline V gene, CDR1 reads MDHEN and CDR2 reads SYDVKM. V and J lose 6 bases and 0 bases, and a span of 19 bases separates them. Including the terminal cysteine and phenylalanine, the CDR3 comprises 17 residues. The CDR3 DNA has 51 bases and is translated from base 1. Concerning this clone itself: Its antigen is currently not known. No base quality information exists; no much larger clone differs at one position.

TCRbeta CDR3 regions were amplified from genomic DNA by means of the immunoSEQ Assay, a bias-controlled multiplex PCR. As for the original processing: Nucleated cell counts per sample were estimated from amplification of reference gene primers within the assay. Sequence reads were collapsed and filtered to measure the absolute abundance of every unique TCRbeta CDR3 rearrangement. Productive Simpson clonality was computed per sample as the square root of Simpson's diversity index over productive rearrangements. The clones in this table, taken by TCRdb from immuneACCESS, are in-frame only. Not every clone is retained; where verified, under half of the shortfall comes from an unresolved V gene, and the cause of the rest is unknown. V and J calls and clone size are those listed in that table; D and trimming were worked out from the DNA. In this sample the table shows 55,000 to 85,000 clones, 70% to 85% of which occur a single time. Approximately 0.8% of the sample rests with the top ten.

The V and J genes are TRBV28 and TRBJ2-3; perhaps TRBD1 is the D gene, with 5 bases matching. The sequencing input was peripheral blood. This receptor was taken from a woman in her sixties or seventies with acute or convalescent COVID-19. The CDR3: CASRNRPAFSSTDTQYF. The nucleotides are TGTGCCAGCAGGAACAGGCCCGCGTTTTCTAGCACAGATACGCAGTATTTT. Outside the CDR3, residues come from the reference TRBV28 and TRBJ2-3 proteins, so the full variable domain is: DVKVTQSSRYLVKRTGEKVFLECVQDMDHENMFWYRQDPGLGLRLIYFSYDVKMKEKGDIPEGYSVSREKKERFSLILESASTNQTSMYLCASRNRPAFSSTDTQYFGPGTRLTVL.